This paragraph covers one TCR beta chain sequence. Its target is unknown. The data were obtained in a study of shared clonotypes between healthy human individuals. About the study: The study used three CD4 naive, three CD4 memory, two CD8 naive and one CD8 memory plate per donor.

Trimming left V 0 bases short and J 0 bases short, with 12 bases between. CDR1 is MNHEY, CDR2 SMNVEV, per germline (reference sequence). The length of the CDR3 is 16 residues. Naive CD8 cells lacked CD45RO and underwent positive selection for CCR7, leaving out terminally differentiated effector memory CD45RA+ cells. Nashville, Tennessee was home to all donors, each a Caucasian adult. The protocol was immunoSEQ multiplex PCR, while the TCRdb copy is restricted to in-frame clones and leaves out a portion. In the table there are 2 million to 2.5 million clones, just over 90% of which are singletons. Study-level points and caveats: Non-shared clonotypes were found to have lower generation probabilities than the clonotypes that were shared by all four of the sorted-subset donors.

The sequence was obtained from a young man in good health. Some clones in this sample may be carry-over from other donors' samples. The chain recombines TRBV27 with TRBJ2-7; D perhaps matches TRBD2 (6 bases). Sequenced material: naive CD8+ T cells from PBMCs. The DNA for the CDR3 is TGTGCCAGCAGTTTATCCCCGGGACTGGGCTCCTACGAGCAGTACTTC. Amino acids: CASSLSPGLGSYEQYF.